This T cell receptor (beta chain) was documented in a study of blood T cell repertoires in COVID-19. On the study more broadly: The analysed material was cDNA or gDNA that came from T cells, B-cell-depleted T cells, or PBMCs.

Clones were sequenced by immunoSEQ multiplex PCR, and TCRdb holds only the in-frame ones, with some missing. Among roughly 250,000 clones listed, about 89% were seen once. The J segment lost 2 bases and the V segment lost 4 bases, leaving 13 bases of the junction unmatched. CDR1 is SGHNT and CDR2 is YYREEE in the germline V gene (reference sequence). This CDR3 region has 18 residues. The source material was peripheral blood. This rearrangement joins TRBV5-4 to TRBJ2-2; TRBD2 agrees at 8 bases. The TCR originated in a man aged 25-40 years with acute or convalescent COVID-19. The CDR3 sequence is CASSRGHTSGPNTGELFF. Written as DNA, the CDR3 is TGTGCCAGCAGCCGCGGCCATACTAGCGGACCTAACACCGGGGAGCTGTTTTTT. The variable domain in full, completed from reference TRBV5-4 and TRBJ2-2, reads ETGVTQSPTHLIKTRGQQVTLRCSSQSGHNTVSWYQQALGQGPQFIFQYYREEENGRGNFPPRFSGLQFPNYSSELNVNALELDDSALYLCASSRGHTSGPNTGELFFGEGSRLTVL.